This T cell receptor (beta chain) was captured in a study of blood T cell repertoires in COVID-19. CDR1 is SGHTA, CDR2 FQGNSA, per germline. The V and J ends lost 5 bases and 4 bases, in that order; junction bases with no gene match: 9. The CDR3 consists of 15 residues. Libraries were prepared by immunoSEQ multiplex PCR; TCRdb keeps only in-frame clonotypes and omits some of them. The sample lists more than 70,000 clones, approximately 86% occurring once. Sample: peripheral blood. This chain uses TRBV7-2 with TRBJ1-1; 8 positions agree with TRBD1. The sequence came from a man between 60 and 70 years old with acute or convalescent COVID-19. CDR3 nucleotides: TGTGCCAGCAGCCCGAGACAGGGGTCGGGCACTGAAGCTTTCTTT. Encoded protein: CASSPRQGSGTEAFF.